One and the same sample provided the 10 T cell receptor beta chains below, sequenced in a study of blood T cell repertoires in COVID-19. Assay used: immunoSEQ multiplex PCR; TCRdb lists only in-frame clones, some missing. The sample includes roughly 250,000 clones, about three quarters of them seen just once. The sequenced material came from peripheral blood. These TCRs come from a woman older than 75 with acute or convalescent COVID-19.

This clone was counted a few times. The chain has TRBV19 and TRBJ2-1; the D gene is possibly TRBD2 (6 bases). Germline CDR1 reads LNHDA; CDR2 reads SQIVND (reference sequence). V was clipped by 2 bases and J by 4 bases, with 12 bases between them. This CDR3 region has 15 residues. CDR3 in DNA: TGTGCCAGTAGTATATCCGGGACTCATTACAATGAGCAGTTCTTC. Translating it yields CASSISGTHYNEQFF.

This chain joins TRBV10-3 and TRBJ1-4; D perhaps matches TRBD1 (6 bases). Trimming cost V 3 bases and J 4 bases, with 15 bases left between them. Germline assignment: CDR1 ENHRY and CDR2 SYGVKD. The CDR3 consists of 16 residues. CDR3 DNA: TGTGCCATCAGTGAAACCGACAGGTCCGGTAATGAAAAACTGTTTTTT. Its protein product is CAISETDRSGNEKLFF.

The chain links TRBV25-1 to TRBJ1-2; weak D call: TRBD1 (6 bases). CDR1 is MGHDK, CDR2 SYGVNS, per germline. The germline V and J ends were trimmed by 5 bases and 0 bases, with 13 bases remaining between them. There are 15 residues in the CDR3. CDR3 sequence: CASSPGQISNYGYTF. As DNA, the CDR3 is TGTGCCAGCAGTCCTGGACAGATATCTAACTATGGCTACACCTTC.

The CDR3, as DNA: TGTGCCAGCAGCTCTTGGACAGGCCGCACAGATACGCAGTATTTT. Translating it yields CASSSWTGRTDTQYF. The gene calls are TRBV7-9 and TRBJ2-3; 7 bases match TRBD1. This CDR3 contains 15 residues. Germline V lookup: CDR1 SEHNR, CDR2 FQNEAQ (reference sequence). Trimming at V came to 4 bases and at J to 1 base, leaving 5 bases not matched to a gene. Supplemented by reference TRBV7-9 and TRBJ2-3, the full variable domain reads DTGVSQNPRHKITKRGQNVTFRCDPISEHNRLYWYRQTLGQGPEFLTYFQNEAQLEKSRLLSDRFSAERPKGSFSTLEIQRTEQGDSAMYLCASSSWTGRTDTQYFGPGTRLTVL.

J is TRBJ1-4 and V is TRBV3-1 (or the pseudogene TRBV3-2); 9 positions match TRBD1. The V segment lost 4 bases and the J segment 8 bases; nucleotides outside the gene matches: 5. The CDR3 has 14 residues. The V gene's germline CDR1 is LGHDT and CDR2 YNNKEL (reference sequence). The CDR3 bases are TGTGCCAGCAGCCGGAGACAGGGGGACGAAAAACTGTTTTTT. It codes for CASSRRQGDEKLFF.

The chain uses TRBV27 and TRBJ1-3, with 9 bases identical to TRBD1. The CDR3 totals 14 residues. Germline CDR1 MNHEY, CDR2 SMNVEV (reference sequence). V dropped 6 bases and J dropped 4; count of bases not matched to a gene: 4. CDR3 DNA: TGTGCCAGCAGCTGGACAGGGGAAGGAAACACCATATATTTT. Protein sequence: CASSWTGEGNTIYF.

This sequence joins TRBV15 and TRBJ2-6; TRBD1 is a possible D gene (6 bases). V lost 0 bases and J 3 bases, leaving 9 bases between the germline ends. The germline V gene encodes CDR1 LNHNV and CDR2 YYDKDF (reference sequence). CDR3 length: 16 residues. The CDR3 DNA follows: TGTGCCACCAGCAGAGAGACAGGCTTTGGGGCCAACGTCCTGACTTTC. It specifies CATSRETGFGANVLTF. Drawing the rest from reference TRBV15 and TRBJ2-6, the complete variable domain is DAMVIQNPRYQVTQFGKPVTLSCSQTLNHNVMYWYQQKSSQAPKLLFHYYDKDFNNEADTPDNFQSRRPNTSFCFLDIRSPGLGDTAMYLCATSRETGFGANVLTFGAGSRLTVL.

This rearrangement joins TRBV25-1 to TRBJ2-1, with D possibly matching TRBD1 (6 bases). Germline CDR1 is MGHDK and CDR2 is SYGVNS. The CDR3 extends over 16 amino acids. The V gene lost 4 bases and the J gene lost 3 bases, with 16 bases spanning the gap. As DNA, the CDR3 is TGTGCCAGCAGTGTATCAGGGGCCGCTATCTACAATGAGCAGTTCTTC. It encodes CASSVSGAAIYNEQFF.

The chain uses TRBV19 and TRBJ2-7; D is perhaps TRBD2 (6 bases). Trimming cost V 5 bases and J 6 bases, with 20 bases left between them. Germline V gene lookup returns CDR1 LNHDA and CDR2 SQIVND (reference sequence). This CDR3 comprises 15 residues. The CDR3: CASSPMISGVSEQYF. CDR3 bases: TGTGCCAGTAGTCCTATGATATCGGGAGTTAGCGAGCAGTACTTC.

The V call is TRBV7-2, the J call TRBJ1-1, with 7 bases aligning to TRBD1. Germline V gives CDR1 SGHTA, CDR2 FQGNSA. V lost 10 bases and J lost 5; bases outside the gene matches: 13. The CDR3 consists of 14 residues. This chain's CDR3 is CATKQGPARTEAFF. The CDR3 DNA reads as TGTGCCACCAAACAGGGGCCGGCGAGGACTGAAGCTTTCTTT.